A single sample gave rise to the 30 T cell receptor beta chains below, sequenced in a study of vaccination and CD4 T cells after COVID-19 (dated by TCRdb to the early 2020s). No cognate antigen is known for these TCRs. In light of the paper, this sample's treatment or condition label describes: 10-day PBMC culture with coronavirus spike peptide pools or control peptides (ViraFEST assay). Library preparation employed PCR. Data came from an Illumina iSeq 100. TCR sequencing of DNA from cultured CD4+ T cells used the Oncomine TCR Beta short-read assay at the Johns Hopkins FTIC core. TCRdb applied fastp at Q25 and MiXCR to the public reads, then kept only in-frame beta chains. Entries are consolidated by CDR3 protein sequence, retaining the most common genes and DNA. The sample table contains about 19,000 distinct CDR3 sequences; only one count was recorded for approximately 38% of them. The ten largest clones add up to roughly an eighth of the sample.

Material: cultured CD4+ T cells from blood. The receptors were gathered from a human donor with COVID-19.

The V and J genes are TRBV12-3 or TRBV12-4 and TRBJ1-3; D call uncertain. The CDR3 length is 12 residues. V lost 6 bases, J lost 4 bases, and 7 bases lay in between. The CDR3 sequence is CASSLTGNTIYF. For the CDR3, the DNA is TGTGCCAGCAGCCTTACAGGAAACACCATATATTTT.

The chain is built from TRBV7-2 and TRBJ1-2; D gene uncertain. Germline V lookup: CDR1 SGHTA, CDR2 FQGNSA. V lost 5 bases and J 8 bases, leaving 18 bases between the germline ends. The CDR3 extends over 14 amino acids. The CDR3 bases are TGTGCCAGCAGCACGCCGGGTGGGTTTTGGGGCTACACCTTC. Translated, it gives CASSTPGGFWGYTF.

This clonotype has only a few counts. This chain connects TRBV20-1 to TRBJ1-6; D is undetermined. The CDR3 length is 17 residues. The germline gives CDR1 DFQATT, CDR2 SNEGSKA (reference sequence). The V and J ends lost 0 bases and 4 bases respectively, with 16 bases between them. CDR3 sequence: CSARETARARYNSPLHF. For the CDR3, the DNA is TGCAGTGCTAGAGAAACGGCCCGGGCCAGATATAATTCACCCCTCCACTTT.

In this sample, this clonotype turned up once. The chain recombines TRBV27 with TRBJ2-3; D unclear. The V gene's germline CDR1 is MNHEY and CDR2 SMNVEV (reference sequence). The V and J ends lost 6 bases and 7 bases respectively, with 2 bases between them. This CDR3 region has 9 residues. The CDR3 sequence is CASSHTQYF. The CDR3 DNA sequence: TGTGCCAGCAGCCATACGCAGTATTTT.

This CDR3 is CASSPLRGFNQPQHF. The CDR3, as DNA: TGTGCCAGCTCACCACTGAGGGGTTTCAATCAGCCCCAGCATTTT. V is TRBV18 and J is TRBJ1-5; D is possibly TRBD1 (5 bases). Trimming shortened V by 1 base and J by 3 bases, and 10 bases separated the two germline ends. CDR1 KGHSH and CDR2 LQKENI come from the germline V gene. The CDR3 covers 15 residues.

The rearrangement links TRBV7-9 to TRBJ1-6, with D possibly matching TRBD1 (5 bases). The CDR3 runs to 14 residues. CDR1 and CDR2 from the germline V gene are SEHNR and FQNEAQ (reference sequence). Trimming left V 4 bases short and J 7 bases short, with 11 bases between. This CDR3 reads CASSSQNRNSPLHF. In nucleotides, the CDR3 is TGTGCCAGCAGCTCCCAGAACAGGAATTCACCCCTCCACTTT. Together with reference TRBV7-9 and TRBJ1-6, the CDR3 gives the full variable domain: DTGVSQNPRHKITKRGQNVTFRCDPISEHNRLYWYRQTLGQGPEFLTYFQNEAQLEKSRLLSDRFSAERPKGSFSTLEIQRTEQGDSAMYLCASSSQNRNSPLHFGNGTRLTVT.

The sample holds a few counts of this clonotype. The CDR3 coding sequence is TGTGCCAGCAGCTTAGGACGGGGAATGGAGACCCAGTACTTC. As protein: CASSLGRGMETQYF. The chain links TRBV11-2 to TRBJ2-5, with D perhaps matching TRBD2 (5 bases). Germline V gene data show CDR1 as SGHAT and CDR2 as FQNNGV. Trimming pared 1 base from V and 5 bases from J, leaving 11 bases between. This CDR3 is built from 14 residues.

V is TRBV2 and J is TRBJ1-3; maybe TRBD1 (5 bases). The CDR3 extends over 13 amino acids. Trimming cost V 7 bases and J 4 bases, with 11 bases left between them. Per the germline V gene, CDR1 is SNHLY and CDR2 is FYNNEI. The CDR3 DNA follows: TGTGCCAGCACTCAAAAGGGGGGAAACACCATATATTTT. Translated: CASTQKGGNTIYF.

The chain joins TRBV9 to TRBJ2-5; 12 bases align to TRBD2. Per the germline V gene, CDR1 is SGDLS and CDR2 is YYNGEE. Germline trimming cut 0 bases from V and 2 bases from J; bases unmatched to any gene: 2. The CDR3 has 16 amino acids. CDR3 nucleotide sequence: TGTGCCAGCAGCGTAGAAACTAGCGGGGGGCAAGAGACCCAGTACTTC. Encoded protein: CASSVETSGGQETQYF.

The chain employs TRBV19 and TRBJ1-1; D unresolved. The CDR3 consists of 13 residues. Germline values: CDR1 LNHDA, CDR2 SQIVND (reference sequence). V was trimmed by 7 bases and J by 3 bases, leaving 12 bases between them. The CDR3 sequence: CASKKLTDTEAFF. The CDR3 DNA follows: TGTGCCAGTAAGAAACTGACCGACACTGAAGCTTTCTTT.

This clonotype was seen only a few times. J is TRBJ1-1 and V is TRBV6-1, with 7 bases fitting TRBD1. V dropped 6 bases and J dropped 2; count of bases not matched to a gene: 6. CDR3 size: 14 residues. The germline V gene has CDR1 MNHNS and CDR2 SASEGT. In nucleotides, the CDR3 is TGTGCCAGCAGGAGTAGACAGGGAAACACTGAAGCTTTCTTT. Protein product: CASRSRQGNTEAFF.

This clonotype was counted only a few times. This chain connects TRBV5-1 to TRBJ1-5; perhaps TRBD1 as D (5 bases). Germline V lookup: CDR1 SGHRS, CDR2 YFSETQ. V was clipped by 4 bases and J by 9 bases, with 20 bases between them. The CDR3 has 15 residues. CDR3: CASSPRDGPGGPQHF. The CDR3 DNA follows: TGCGCCAGCAGCCCCCGGGACGGCCCGGGGGGGCCCCAGCATTTT. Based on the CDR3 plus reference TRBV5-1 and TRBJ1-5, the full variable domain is KAGVTQTPRYLIKTRGQQVTLSCSPISGHRSVSWYQQTPGQGLQFLFEYFSETQRNKGNFPGRFSGRQFSNSRSEMNVSTLELGDSALYLCASSPRDGPGGPQHFGDGTRLSIL.

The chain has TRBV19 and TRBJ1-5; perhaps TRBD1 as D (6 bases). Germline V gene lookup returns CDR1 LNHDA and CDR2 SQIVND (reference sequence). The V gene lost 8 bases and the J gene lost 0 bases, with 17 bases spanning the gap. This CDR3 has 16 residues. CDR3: CASGPGGPYSNQPQHF. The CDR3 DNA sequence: TGTGCCAGTGGGCCGGGGGGCCCTTATAGCAATCAGCCCCAGCATTTT.

The CDR3 DNA sequence: TGTGCCAGCGGTTCTCGGGAGCAGTACTTC. Translating gives CASGSREQYF. V and J are TRBV6-5 and TRBJ2-7, with D unresolved. Germline V gives CDR1 MNHEY, CDR2 SVGAGI. This CDR3 has 10 amino acids. The V end was cut by 8 bases, the J end by 7 bases, with 9 bases between.

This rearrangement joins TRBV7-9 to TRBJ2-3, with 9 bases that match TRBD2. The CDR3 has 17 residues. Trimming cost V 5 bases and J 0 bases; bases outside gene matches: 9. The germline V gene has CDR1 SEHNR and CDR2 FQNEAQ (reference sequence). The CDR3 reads CASSRFAGGTSTDTQYF. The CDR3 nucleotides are TGTGCCAGCAGCCGCTTTGCGGGGGGGACCAGCACAGATACGCAGTATTTT.

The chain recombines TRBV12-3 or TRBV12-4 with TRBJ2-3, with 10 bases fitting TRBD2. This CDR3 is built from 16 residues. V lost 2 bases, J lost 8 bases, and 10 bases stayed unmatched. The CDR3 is CASSLRGGSGGITQYF. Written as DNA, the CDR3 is TGTGCCAGCAGTTTACGGGGGGGTAGCGGGGGGATTACGCAGTATTTT.

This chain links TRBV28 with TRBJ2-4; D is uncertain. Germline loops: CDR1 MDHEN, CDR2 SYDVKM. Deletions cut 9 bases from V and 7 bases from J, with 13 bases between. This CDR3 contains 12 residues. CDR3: CASTSRMNIQYF. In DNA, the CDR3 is TGTGCCAGTACATCCCGTATGAACATTCAGTACTTC.

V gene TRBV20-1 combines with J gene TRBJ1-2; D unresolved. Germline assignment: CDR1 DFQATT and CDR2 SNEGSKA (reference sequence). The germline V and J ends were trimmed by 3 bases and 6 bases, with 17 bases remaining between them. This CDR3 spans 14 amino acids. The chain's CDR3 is CSARTTGYSDGYTF. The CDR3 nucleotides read TGCAGTGCTAGGACAACCGGTTATTCTGATGGCTACACCTTC.

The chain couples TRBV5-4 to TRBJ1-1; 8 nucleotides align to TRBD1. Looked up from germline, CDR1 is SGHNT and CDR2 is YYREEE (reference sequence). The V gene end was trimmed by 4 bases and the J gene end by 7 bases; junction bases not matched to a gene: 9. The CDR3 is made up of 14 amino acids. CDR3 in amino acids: CASSGLQGVGEAFF. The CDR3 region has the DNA TGTGCCAGCAGCGGCTTACAGGGGGTGGGTGAAGCTTTCTTT. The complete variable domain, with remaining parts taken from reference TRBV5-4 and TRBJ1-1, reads ETGVTQSPTHLIKTRGQQVTLRCSSQSGHNTVSWYQQALGQGPQFIFQYYREEENGRGNFPPRFSGLQFPNYSSELNVNALELDDSALYLCASSGLQGVGEAFFGQGTRLTVV.

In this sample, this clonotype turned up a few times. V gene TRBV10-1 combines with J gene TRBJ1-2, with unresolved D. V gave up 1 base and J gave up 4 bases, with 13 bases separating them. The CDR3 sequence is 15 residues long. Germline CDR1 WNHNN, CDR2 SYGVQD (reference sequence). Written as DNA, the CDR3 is TGCGCCAGCAGTGAGTGTATCTCTAGAGGCTATGGCTACACCTTC. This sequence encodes CASSECISRGYGYTF.

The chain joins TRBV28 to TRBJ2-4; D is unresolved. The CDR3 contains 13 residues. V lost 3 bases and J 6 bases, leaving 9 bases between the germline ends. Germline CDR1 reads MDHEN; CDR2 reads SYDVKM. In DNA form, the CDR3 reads TGTGCCAGCAGTTTGTCGGCGGCAAACATTCAGTACTTC. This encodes CASSLSAANIQYF.

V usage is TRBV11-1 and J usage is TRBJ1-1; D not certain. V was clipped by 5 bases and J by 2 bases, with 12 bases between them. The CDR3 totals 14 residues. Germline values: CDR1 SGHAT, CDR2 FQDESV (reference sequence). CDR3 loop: CASSIPGGNTEAFF. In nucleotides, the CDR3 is TGTGCCAGCAGCATTCCGGGAGGAAACACTGAAGCTTTCTTT.

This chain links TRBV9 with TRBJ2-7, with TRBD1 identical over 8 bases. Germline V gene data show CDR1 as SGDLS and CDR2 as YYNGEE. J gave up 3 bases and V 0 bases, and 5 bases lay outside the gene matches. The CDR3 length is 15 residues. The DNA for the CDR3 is TGTGCCAGCAGCGTAGGTTCAGGGGGCTACTACGAGCAGTACTTC. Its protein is CASSVGSGGYYEQYF. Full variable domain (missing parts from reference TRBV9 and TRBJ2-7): DSGVTQTPKHLITATGQRVTLRCSPRSGDLSVYWYQQSLDQGLQFLIQYYNGEERAKGNILERFSAQQFPDLHSELNLSSLELGDSALYFCASSVGSGGYYEQYFGPGTRLTVT.

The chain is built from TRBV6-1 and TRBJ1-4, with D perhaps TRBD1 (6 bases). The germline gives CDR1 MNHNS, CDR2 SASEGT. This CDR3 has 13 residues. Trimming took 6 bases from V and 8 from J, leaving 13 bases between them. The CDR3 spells CASSLTTGEKLFF. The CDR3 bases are TGTGCCAGCAGCCTCACCACAGGGGAAAAACTGTTTTTT.

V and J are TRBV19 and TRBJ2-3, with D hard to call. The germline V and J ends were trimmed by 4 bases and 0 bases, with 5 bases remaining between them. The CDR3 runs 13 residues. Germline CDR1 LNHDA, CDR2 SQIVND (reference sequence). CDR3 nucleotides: TGTGCCAGTAGTAGGCCTAGCACAGATACGCAGTATTTT. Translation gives CASSRPSTDTQYF.

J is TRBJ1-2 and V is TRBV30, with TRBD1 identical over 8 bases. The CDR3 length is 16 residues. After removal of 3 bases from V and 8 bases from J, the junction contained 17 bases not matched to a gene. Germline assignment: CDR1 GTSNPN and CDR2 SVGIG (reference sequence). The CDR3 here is CAWRQVLTTGAGGYTF. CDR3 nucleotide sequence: TGTGCCTGGAGACAAGTATTGACGACAGGGGCAGGCGGCTACACCTTC.

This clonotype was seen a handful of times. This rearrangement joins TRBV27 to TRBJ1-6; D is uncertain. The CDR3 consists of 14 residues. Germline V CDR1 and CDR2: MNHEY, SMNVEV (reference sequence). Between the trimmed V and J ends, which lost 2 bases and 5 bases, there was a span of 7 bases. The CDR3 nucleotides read TGTGCCAGCAGTTTAGAACCGAATAATTCACCCCTCCACTTT. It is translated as CASSLEPNNSPLHF.

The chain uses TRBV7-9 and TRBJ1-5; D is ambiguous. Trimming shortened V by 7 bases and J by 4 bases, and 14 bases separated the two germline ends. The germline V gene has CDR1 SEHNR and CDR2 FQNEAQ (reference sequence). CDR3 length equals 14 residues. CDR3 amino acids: CASTPVGGNQPQHF. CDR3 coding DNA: TGTGCCAGCACCCCAGTGGGTGGGAATCAGCCCCAGCATTTT.

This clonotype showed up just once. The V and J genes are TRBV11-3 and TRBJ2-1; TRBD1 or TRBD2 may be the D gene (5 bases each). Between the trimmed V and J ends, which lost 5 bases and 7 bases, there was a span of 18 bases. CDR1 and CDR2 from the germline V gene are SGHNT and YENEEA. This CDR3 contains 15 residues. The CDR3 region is CASSPLGGPLNEQFF. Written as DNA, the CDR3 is TGTGCCAGCAGCCCCCTTGGGGGTCCCTTAAATGAGCAGTTCTTC.

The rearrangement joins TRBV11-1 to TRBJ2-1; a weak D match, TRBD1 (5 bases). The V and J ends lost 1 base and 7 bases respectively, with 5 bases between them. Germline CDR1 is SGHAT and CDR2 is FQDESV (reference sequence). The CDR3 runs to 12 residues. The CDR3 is CASSLEGNEQFF. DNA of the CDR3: TGTGCCAGCAGCTTAGAGGGGAATGAGCAGTTCTTC.